One TCR beta chain is described in this entry. The target of this receptor is not known. No base-level quality is on record; no much larger clone is a single base apart. This sample is drawn from a study of shared clonotypes between healthy human individuals (dated by TCRdb to 2020 to 2021). Context from the whole study: The cohort included a few men and a couple of women between 18 and 49 years of age. Blood TCR repertoires of about 5 healthy adults were deeply sequenced to estimate repertoire size and the extent of clonotype sharing between individuals. Leukapheresis yielded between about 0.85 and 10 billion PBMCs per donor. Per donor, three plates each were used for CD4 naive and CD4 memory, two for CD8 naive, and one for CD8 memory. To increase sequencing depth and limit assay-specific biases, different laboratories used diverse techniques to prepare libraries and sequence TCR repertoires.

TCR CDR3 regions were amplified from genomic DNA by multiplex PCR using the deep immunoSEQ assay. Genomic DNA extracted from each cell subset was distributed evenly over all wells of several immunoSEQ 96-well plates, and each plate served as one replicate. For sorted subsets, each replicate PCR was loaded with roughly 0.2 ug genomic DNA, equivalent to about 30,000 T cell genomes. The purified libraries were quantified using a Qubit 3.0 fluorometer, sized with a Bioanalyzer 2100, and then quantified again using the KAPA Library Quantification kit. Every immunoSEQ 96-well plate was sequenced on a dedicated single-read 150-cycle Illumina NextSeq 550 flow cell. The study's processing was this. Because the immunoSEQ output held only junctional sequences and lacked quality scores, the filtering could not match the filtering applied to full-length reads. Sequences were annotated with PyIR, a Python wrapper for IgBLAST v1.9, and V/J genes and CDR3 were assigned using IMGT germline references. Reads were removed for weak V/J assignments (E-value above 1e-6), missing CDR3, stop codons, out-of-frame junctions, or ambiguous translated residues. V3J clonotypes were defined as sequences sharing the same inferred V gene, J gene, and CDR3 amino acid sequence. Percentage overlap between repertoires was computed as shared unique clonotypes divided by the size of the smaller repertoire. Three approaches were used to assess repertoire richness: RTK rarefaction, the Chao1 estimator, and Recon v2.1 estimates of unobserved clonotypes. Generation probabilities were computed with OLGA for all TCRbeta clonotypes obtained by the gDNA method from several donors. TCRdb retrieved this table from immuneACCESS and kept in-frame rearrangements only. Not all clones are present; in checked studies, unresolved V genes account for under half, and no reason is known for the remainder. The V and J calls and clone size come from that table; D and trimming were worked out from the DNA. The sample yields 2 million to 2.5 million clones; 92% were counted once. Around 0.38% of the sample lies in the top ten.

Deletion took 0 bases off V and 6 bases off J, with a span of 13 bases between the germline ends. CDR1 and CDR2, per the germline V gene, are SGHRS and YFSETQ. From cysteine to phenylalanine, the CDR3 is 15 amino acids long. Only CDR3 DNA remains: 45 bases, in frame from the first base. Study-wide conclusions, independent of this receptor: Only blood was sampled, and tissue TCR repertoires likely differ from those in blood. Larger estimated clonotype richness was generally found for naive subsets than for memory subsets. Pairwise subsampling indicated that sequencing depth was expected to affect the degree of clonotype sharing among donors. Compared with non-shared clonotypes, clonotypes shared by all four sorted-subset donors had higher generation probabilities. Across four donors, 4.5% to 6.5% of naive CD4, 3% to 4% of naive CD8, 2.3% of memory CD4, and approximately 0.4% of memory CD8 clonotypes were shared. Because the study included only a small number of donors, the genetic and exposure-history diversity represented was limited. Even with the large sequencing depth, rarefaction of the sorted-subset datasets indicated that sequencing was incomplete.

The donors were healthy, HIV-negative adults who had no recently reported acute infections or vaccinations. All donors were Caucasian adults living in Nashville, Tennessee, USA. Magnetic negative selection was used to enrich CD4+ T cells, after which naive cells were positively selected on CD45RA and the negative fraction became the memory subset. After blood collection by leukapheresis, PBMCs were isolated using Ficoll-Histopaque density gradient centrifugation and then cryopreserved in the vapor phase of liquid nitrogen. Purity and quantity of every magnetically sorted T cell population were checked by analytical flow cytometry. Genomic DNA was isolated from each sorted fraction and quantified by UV absorbance on a Nanodrop 2000c.

In this chain, TRBV5-1 is recombined with TRBJ2-1; matching of 6 bases hints at TRBD2 as the D gene. The source is a young man in good health. Some clones in this sample may be carry-over from other donors' samples. The sequenced sample was naive CD4+ T cells from PBMCs. This sample's cell subset or site label indicates: CD45RA+ positively selected. CDR3 protein: CASSLAGGEVNEQFF. Here is the DNA: TGCGCCAGCAGCTTGGCCGGGGGAGAGGTCAATGAGCAGTTCTTC.